This T cell receptor beta chain was retrieved from a study of blood T cell repertoires in COVID-19. Sequencing was performed with immunoSEQ multiplex PCR; in TCRdb, only in-frame clones are kept and a portion is missing. The sample has 95,000 to 150,000 clones, about 84% seen once. In germline, CDR1 is MNHEY, CDR2 SMNVEV (reference sequence). Losses at the gene ends were 0 bases for V and 9 bases for J; bases not matched to a gene: 6. The CDR3 contains 17 residues. The source of this sequence is a man in his sixties with acute or convalescent COVID-19. The chain combines TRBV27 with TRBJ1-6; 12 bases match TRBD1. Material for sequencing was peripheral blood. The CDR3 bases are TGTGCCAGCAGTTTATCCGTCGGGACAGGGGGCGGTTCACCCCTCCACTTT. It encodes CASSLSVGTGGGSPLHF.